A single sample gave rise to the 28 T cell receptor beta chains below, sequenced in a study of response to subunit inactivated influenza vaccine. MiXCR, applied by TCRdb to the RT-PCR reads, yields one record per CDR3 protein. The sample consists of 500,000 to 750,000 distinct CDR3 sequences, approximately 15% of them appearing once. The sequences come from PBMCs from blood, collected 12 days after vaccination. The receptors derive from a middle-aged man who received an inactivated influenza vaccine.

This chain joins TRBV12-3 or TRBV12-4 and TRBJ2-1; 9 positions match TRBD1. V was pared by 6 bases and J by 6 bases, with 9 bases of the junction left unmatched. The CDR3 contains 15 residues. The chain's CDR3 is CASRQGQGFGNEQFF. The CDR3 DNA sequence: TGTGCCAGCAGGCAGGGACAGGGTTTTGGCAATGAGCAGTTCTTC.

This clonotype has only a few counts. The chain employs TRBV5-1 and TRBJ2-1, with TRBD1 matching 7 bases. This CDR3 has 16 residues. Germline V CDR1 and CDR2: SGHRS, YFSETQ. With 0 bases clipped from V and 2 bases from J, the junction kept 5 bases outside the gene matches. CDR3 bases: TGCGCCAGCAGCTTGGTGTTAGGGGGCGCCTACAATGAGCAGTTCTTC. Translating it yields CASSLVLGGAYNEQFF.

The table lists this clonotype with a few counts. The rearrangement links TRBV30 to TRBJ1-1, with 7 bases that match TRBD1. The CDR3 runs to 13 residues. V was clipped by 4 bases and J by 5 bases; unmatched bases: 7. CDR1 is GTSNPN, CDR2 SVGIG, per germline (reference sequence). The CDR3 DNA reads as TGTGCCTGGACTAAACAGACAGGGACTGAAGCTTTCTTT. Translating gives CAWTKQTGTEAFF.

This clonotype was seen a few times. The chain employs TRBV7-8 and TRBJ1-1; maybe TRBD1 (5 bases). Germline values: CDR1 SGHVS, CDR2 FQNEAQ. The CDR3 is 13 residues long. V lost 5 bases to trimming and J lost 5 bases, with 12 bases between them. CDR3 sequence reads: CASSPLGGTEAFF. CDR3 coding DNA: TGTGCCAGCAGCCCCCTGGGGGGGACTGAAGCTTTCTTT.

The gene calls are TRBV5-1 and TRBJ2-2; 8 bases fit TRBD1. The CDR3 covers 15 residues. Per the germline V gene, CDR1 is SGHRS and CDR2 is YFSETQ. V lost 1 base and J lost 6; bases outside the gene matches: 5. The CDR3, as DNA: TGCGCCAGCAGCTTGACAGGGGGATCCGCCGGGGAGCTGTTTTTT. This codes for CASSLTGGSAGELFF.

In this sample, this clonotype turned up a few times. The V gene is TRBV27, the J gene TRBJ2-3, with 12 positions matching TRBD2. The CDR3 covers 15 residues. Germline CDR1 is MNHEY and CDR2 is SMNVEV (reference sequence). V was pared by 2 bases and J by 8 bases, with 5 bases of the junction left unmatched. For the CDR3, the DNA is TGTGCCAGCAGTTTACGGGGACTAGCGGGTGTTACGCAGTATTTT. Its translation is CASSLRGLAGVTQYF.

Many counts were recorded for this clonotype. V gene TRBV6-2 or TRBV6-3 combines with J gene TRBJ2-3, with TRBD2 identical over 9 bases. Trimming took 0 bases from V and 2 from J; bases not matched to a gene: 6. The germline gives CDR1 MNHEY, CDR2 SVGEGT. The CDR3 has 17 amino acids. The CDR3 loop is CASSYSRSGRITDTQYF. For the CDR3, the DNA is TGTGCCAGCAGTTACTCAAGGAGCGGGAGGATCACAGATACGCAGTATTTT.

At least ten counts were recorded for this clonotype. The chain recombines TRBV7-2 with TRBJ1-1; D possibly corresponds to TRBD1 (6 bases). This CDR3 comprises 15 residues. V shed 2 bases and J shed 1 base, with 11 bases lying between them. Germline V gene lookup returns CDR1 SGHTA and CDR2 FQGNSA. Here the CDR3 DNA reads TGTGCCAGCAGCTTAACCCCGGGACAGAACACTGAAGCTTTCTTT. It specifies CASSLTPGQNTEAFF.

This clonotype appeared a few times. The chain combines TRBV20-1 with TRBJ2-2, with D unclear. Trimming took off 5 bases at V and 2 bases at J, with 9 bases between the two ends. The CDR3 loop spans 13 amino acids. CDR1 is DFQATT, CDR2 SNEGSKA, per germline (reference sequence). The CDR3 sequence is CSAPPPNTGELFF. The DNA of the CDR3 is TGCAGTGCTCCCCCACCTAACACCGGGGAGCTGTTTTTT.

This clonotype was observed many times. The chain links TRBV7-9 to TRBJ1-1; the D is unclear. This CDR3 region has 12 residues. V lost 7 bases and J 5 bases, leaving 11 bases between the germline ends. Germline V lookup: CDR1 SEHNR, CDR2 FQNEAQ (reference sequence). CDR3 sequence reads: CASTPTGTEAFF. Written as DNA, the CDR3 is TGTGCCAGCACCCCGACGGGTACTGAAGCTTTCTTT. The full variable domain, its missing parts supplied by reference TRBV7-9 and TRBJ1-1, is DTGVSQNPRHKITKRGQNVTFRCDPISEHNRLYWYRQTLGQGPEFLTYFQNEAQLEKSRLLSDRFSAERPKGSFSTLEIQRTEQGDSAMYLCASTPTGTEAFFGQGTRLTVV.

This clonotype has a count of ten or more. This rearrangement joins TRBV12-3 or TRBV12-4 to TRBJ2-7; 13 nucleotides agree with TRBD2. The CDR3 contains 14 residues. Trimming removed 5 bases from V and 4 bases from J; junction bases left unmatched: 2. The CDR3 here is CASSQLAGGYEQYF. Here the CDR3 DNA reads TGTGCCAGCAGTCAACTAGCGGGAGGGTACGAGCAGTACTTC.

This clonotype was detected ten times or more. The V call is TRBV5-6, the J call TRBJ2-7; D unclear. Germline-derived CDR1 and CDR2 are SGHDT and YYEEEE. The V gene lost 0 bases and the J gene lost 1 base, with 14 bases spanning the gap. The CDR3 has 16 amino acids. The CDR3 region has the DNA TGTGCCAGCAGCTTGGTAAGGTACGACACGTCCTACGAGCAGTACTTC. Residues: CASSLVRYDTSYEQYF.

This clonotype was seen ten or more times. The rearrangement joins TRBV4-2 to TRBJ2-1; 7 positions agree with TRBD2. V lost 4 bases and J lost 4; bases outside the gene matches: 7. There are 15 residues in the CDR3. The germline V gene encodes CDR1 LGHNA and CDR2 YNFKEQ. CDR3 DNA sequence: TGTGCCAGCAGCCCCGAGCGGGGACTATACAATGAGCAGTTCTTC. It encodes CASSPERGLYNEQFF.

This clonotype was seen a handful of times. The chain joins TRBV5-5 to TRBJ2-3; D gene ambiguous. This CDR3 region has 15 residues. Germline V gene lookup returns CDR1 SGHKS and CDR2 YYEKEE (reference sequence). Trimming left V 2 bases short and J 0 bases short, with 10 bases between. The chain's CDR3 is CASSFLGYSTDTQYF. DNA of the CDR3: TGTGCCAGCAGCTTCCTAGGGTATAGCACAGATACGCAGTATTTT.

This clonotype was detected ten times or more. This rearrangement joins TRBV7-2 to TRBJ2-3, with a possible D match to TRBD1 (5 bases). Looked up from germline, CDR1 is SGHTA and CDR2 is FQGNSA. This CDR3 is 16 amino acids long. The ends were cut back, 1 base at V and 4 bases at J, with 15 bases in the middle. The CDR3 sequence is CASSLGTSRAADTQYF. The CDR3 region has the DNA TGTGCCAGCAGCTTAGGGACCTCCAGGGCGGCAGATACGCAGTATTTT.

Many counts were recorded for this clonotype. This rearrangement joins TRBV7-3 to TRBJ1-1; 9 bases line up with TRBD1. J lost 3 bases, V lost 5 bases, and 4 bases had no gene match. Per the germline V gene, CDR1 is SGHTA and CDR2 is FQGTGA. The CDR3 runs to 14 residues. The CDR3 loop is CASSSDRGDTEAFF. The DNA of the CDR3 is TGTGCCAGCAGCAGTGACAGGGGGGACACTGAAGCTTTCTTT.

This clonotype showed up just a few times. The V call is TRBV12-3 or TRBV12-4, the J call TRBJ2-7; D is unresolved. CDR3 length equals 14 residues. Between the trimmed V and J ends, which lost 0 bases and 6 bases, there was a span of 12 bases. CDR3 sequence reads: CASSLASRAPEQYF. As DNA, the CDR3 is TGTGCCAGCAGTTTAGCGAGCCGGGCCCCCGAGCAGTACTTC.

This clonotype has just a few counts. The V call is TRBV28, the J call TRBJ2-7, with 7 bases aligning to TRBD2. CDR1 is MDHEN and CDR2 is SYDVKM in the germline V gene. The CDR3 contains 19 residues. V was clipped by 8 bases and J by 0 bases; unmatched bases: 22. CDR3 residues: CASEMGTEIAGRSSYEQYF. CDR3 nucleotide sequence: TGTGCCAGCGAAATGGGGACCGAGATAGCGGGCCGCAGCTCCTACGAGCAGTACTTC.

The sample holds a few counts of this clonotype. The chain has TRBV6-2 or TRBV6-3 and TRBJ2-3, with TRBD2 identical over 10 bases. This CDR3 has 16 residues. The J segment lost 3 bases and the V segment lost 0 bases, leaving 3 bases of the junction unmatched. Germline CDR1 is MNHEY and CDR2 is SVGEGT. CDR3 DNA: TGTGCCAGCAGTTACTCGGCTAGCGGGGGAACAGATACGCAGTATTTT. This translates into CASSYSASGGTDTQYF.

This clonotype came up a few times. The rearrangement links TRBV7-2 to TRBJ1-1; D remains unclear. Per the germline V gene, CDR1 is SGHTA and CDR2 is FQGNSA. V lost 1 base to trimming and J lost 1 base, with 7 bases between them. This CDR3 contains 14 residues. This CDR3 is CASSLGHTNTEAFF. The DNA for the CDR3 is TGTGCCAGCAGCTTAGGACATACGAACACTGAAGCTTTCTTT.

This clonotype was found many times. This chain connects TRBV11-2 to TRBJ2-1, with TRBD2 matching over 11 bases. V shed 1 base, J shed 0 bases, and the junction held 11 bases outside the gene matches. This CDR3 contains 20 residues. Germline V lookup: CDR1 SGHAT, CDR2 FQNNGV. The CDR3 DNA reads as TGTGCCAGCAGCTTAGTTCTCAGGGGGACTAGCGGCCGCTCCTACAATGAGCAGTTCTTC. Translation: CASSLVLRGTSGRSYNEQFF.

In this sample, this clonotype turned up many times. The chain has TRBV5-1 and TRBJ1-1; no clear D. CDR1 and CDR2 (germline): SGHRS, YFSETQ. The ends were cut back, 2 bases at V and 0 bases at J, with 11 bases in the middle. The CDR3 consists of 15 residues. The CDR3 nucleotides read TGCGCCAGCAGCTTACAGAGCACAGTGAACACTGAAGCTTTCTTT. It yields the protein CASSLQSTVNTEAFF. Drawing the rest from reference TRBV5-1 and TRBJ1-1, the complete variable domain is KAGVTQTPRYLIKTRGQQVTLSCSPISGHRSVSWYQQTPGQGLQFLFEYFSETQRNKGNFPGRFSGRQFSNSRSEMNVSTLELGDSALYLCASSLQSTVNTEAFFGQGTRLTVV.

The V and J genes are TRBV5-1 and TRBJ1-1, with TRBD1 matching over 7 bases. The junction had 3 bases not matched to a gene; V was cut back by 2 bases and J by 2 bases. CDR3 size: 14 residues. CDR1 is SGHRS, CDR2 YFSETQ, per germline. In DNA form, the CDR3 reads TGCGCCAGCAGCTTATGGGACAGAAACACTGAAGCTTTCTTT. This gives the protein CASSLWDRNTEAFF.

This clonotype was seen a handful of times. The chain combines TRBV3-1 with TRBJ2-5; TRBD2 matches 9 bases. Germline V gives CDR1 LGHDT, CDR2 YNNKEL (reference sequence). This CDR3 has 18 residues. Trimming took 5 bases from V and 4 from J; bases not matched to a gene: 17. The CDR3 loop is CASSKITRGGGRLETQYF. As DNA, the CDR3 is TGTGCCAGCAGCAAAATTACCCGCGGGGGGGGTCGTTTAGAGACCCAGTACTTC.

The V and J genes are TRBV4-3 and TRBJ2-5, with unresolved D. The CDR3 has 13 amino acids. V was cut by 2 bases and J by 1 base, with 5 bases left in between. Germline loops: CDR1 LGHNA, CDR2 YSLEER. The CDR3 nucleotides read TGCGCCAGCAGCCAAACCCGCCAAGAGACCCAGTACTTC. Translation: CASSQTRQETQYF.

This clonotype was picked up a small number of times. The rearrangement joins TRBV2 to TRBJ2-5; maybe TRBD2 (5 bases). This CDR3 comprises 13 residues. Germline V gene lookup returns CDR1 SNHLY and CDR2 FYNNEI. The ends were cut back, 5 bases at V and 4 bases at J, with 11 bases in the middle. The DNA for the CDR3 is TGTGCCAGCAGTACAGACTACGGAGAGACCCAGTACTTC. It yields the protein CASSTDYGETQYF.

This clonotype showed up just a few times. The chain carries TRBV5-1 and TRBJ2-2; D possibly corresponds to TRBD1 (5 bases). Germline-derived CDR1 and CDR2 are SGHRS and YFSETQ. CDR3 length: 17 residues. V lost 1 base to trimming and J lost 3 bases, with 16 bases between them. The chain's CDR3 is CASSLSGSGLYTGELFF. The DNA of the CDR3 is TGCGCCAGCAGCTTGTCCGGGTCAGGGCTGTACACCGGGGAGCTGTTTTTT.

The chain combines TRBV20-1 with TRBJ1-4; D unresolved. V was pared by 5 bases and J by 8 bases, with 15 bases between. CDR3 size: 13 residues. The germline V gene encodes CDR1 DFQATT and CDR2 SNEGSKA (reference sequence). Written as DNA, the CDR3 is TGCAGTGCTTTCAAAACGCCGGGGGAAAAACTGTTTTTT. The encoded protein is CSAFKTPGEKLFF.